This T cell receptor (beta chain) was recovered during a study of shared clonotypes between healthy human individuals. The assay was immunoSEQ multiplex PCR, and TCRdb's table has in-frame clones only and misses some. The repertoire holds 2 million to 2.5 million clones, with 85% to 95% as singletons. Sequenced: naive CD4+ T cells from PBMCs. Subset specified: CD45RA+ positively selected. The sequence derives from a man younger than 30 in good health. Some clones in this sample may be carry-over from other donors' samples.

CDR3 coding DNA: TGTGCCAGCAACACTGGGAGGGGAGGCAATGAGCAGTTCTTC. Its protein product is CASNTGRGGNEQFF. The rearrangement links TRBV28 to TRBJ2-1; 7 bases match TRBD2. This CDR3 contains 14 residues. Per the germline V gene, CDR1 is MDHEN and CDR2 is SYDVKM. V shed 7 bases and J 6 bases; nucleotides not matched to a gene: 9. The full variable domain, with the rest looked up from reference TRBV28 and TRBJ2-1, is DVKVTQSSRYLVKRTGEKVFLECVQDMDHENMFWYRQDPGLGLRLIYFSYDVKMKEKGDIPEGYSVSREKKERFSLILESASTNQTSMYLCASNTGRGGNEQFFGPGTRLTVL.